The T cell receptor beta chain under discussion was sequenced for a study of cytomegalovirus exposure and HLA in healthy donors. Worth noting for this clone: Its antigen is not known.

Study-wide points: In most subjects, TCR beta sequences reportedly gave accurate predictions of HLA-A and HLA-B alleles. It was reported in a later analysis that an Asian-associated ancestry cluster showed fewer N-insertions than the approximately 700-donor mean. Per a later analysis, about 18,000 TCR beta sequences showed association with HLA alleles at 0.05 false discovery rate.

Primers included in the PCR were 60 Vbeta and 13 Jbeta primers. Using immunoSEQ multiplex PCR, the repertoire was profiled, and TCRdb retains in-frame clones only, with some absent. The sample shows some 150,000 clones, roughly 89% of them seen only once. CDR1 and CDR2 from the germline V gene are SEHNR and FQNEAQ (reference sequence). The ends were cut back, 4 bases at V and 6 bases at J, with 9 bases in the middle. The CDR3 loop spans 12 amino acids. The receptor was derived from a woman aged 30 to 39 in good health and CMV-seronegative. Input material: PBMCs. The chain recombines TRBV7-9 with TRBJ1-1; D uncertain. CDR3 nucleotide sequence: TGTGCCAGCAGCTCTAACTTCCCTGAAGCTTTCTTT. It specifies CASSSNFPEAFF. Full variable domain (remainder filled in from reference TRBV7-9 and TRBJ1-1): DTGVSQNPRHKITKRGQNVTFRCDPISEHNRLYWYRQTLGQGPEFLTYFQNEAQLEKSRLLSDRFSAERPKGSFSTLEIQRTEQGDSAMYLCASSSNFPEAFFGQGTRLTVV.